This T cell receptor (beta chain) was sequenced for a study of blood T cell repertoires in COVID-19. Whole-study context: The samples span acute and convalescent COVID-19 from the United States, Italy and Spain. Sample material is recorded as cDNA or gDNA derived from T cells, B-cell-depleted T cells, or PBMCs.

V lost 8 bases and J lost 2, with 19 bases in between. CDR1 is SNHLY and CDR2 is FYNNEI in the germline V gene. This CDR3 has 16 residues. Original analysis: Reference gene primer amplification in the assay estimated nucleated cell counts. Clones were sequenced by immunoSEQ multiplex PCR, and TCRdb holds only the in-frame ones, with some missing. That table furnishes V, J and clone size, whereas the DNA furnished D and trimming. Of 75,000 to 80,000 clones in the sample, 88% were seen once. This clone occurred a few times. This chain uses TRBV2 with TRBJ2-1, with a tentative D call TRBD1 (6 bases). The source material was peripheral blood. This receptor was identified in a human donor in a cohort sampled during active COVID-19. The CDR3 reads CASAWQGQYPYNEQFF. In nucleotides, the CDR3 is TGTGCCAGCGCTTGGCAGGGGCAATATCCCTACAATGAGCAGTTCTTC.